One and the same sample provided the 27 T cell receptor beta chains below, sequenced in a study of blood T cell repertoires in COVID-19. The data were produced by immunoSEQ multiplex PCR, yet TCRdb's version contains in-frame clones alone and is incomplete. The sample includes about 120,000 clones, 85% of them seen just once. Sequenced sample: peripheral blood. All receptors derive from a man of 80 years or more with acute or convalescent COVID-19.

Judged by abundance, this clone is medium-sized. This chain uses TRBV6-2 or TRBV6-3 with TRBJ2-1, with 8 bases fitting TRBD1. The junction had 7 bases not matched to a gene; V was cut back by 5 bases and J by 4 bases. The CDR3 length is 15 residues. The V gene's germline CDR1 is MNHEY and CDR2 SVGEGT. DNA for the CDR3: TGTGCCAGCAGTATGGAGGACAGGGCTTACAATGAGCAGTTCTTC. This encodes CASSMEDRAYNEQFF.

J is TRBJ2-7 and V is TRBV9; 13 bases match TRBD2. V was pared by 4 bases and J by 4 bases, with 8 bases of the junction left unmatched. There are 16 residues in the CDR3. The germline V gene encodes CDR1 SGDLS and CDR2 YYNGEE. The CDR3 DNA reads TGTGCCAGCAGCCCCCGGACTAGCGGGAGAGCGTACGAGCAGTACTTC. This gives the protein CASSPRTSGRAYEQYF.

This sequence joins TRBV11-2 and TRBJ1-2; D is unresolved. The CDR3 has 12 residues. V gave up 4 bases and J gave up 4 bases, with 7 bases separating them. Germline loops: CDR1 SGHAT, CDR2 FQNNGV. The CDR3 DNA sequence: TGTGCCAGCAGCTGGGAGAGCTATGGCTACACCTTC. Protein: CASSWESYGYTF.

The CDR3, as DNA: TGTGCCAGCAGCCAAATTTCGACCGGGACAGGTCCCTCCGAGCAGTACTTC. Translated, it gives CASSQISTGTGPSEQYF. J is TRBJ2-7 and V is TRBV3-1 (or the pseudogene TRBV3-2), with TRBD1 identical over 8 bases. This CDR3 contains 17 residues. CDR1 is LGHDT and CDR2 is YNNKEL in the germline V gene (reference sequence). Unmatched junction bases numbered 15, after V lost 2 bases and J lost 6 bases.

This chain uses TRBV5-1 with TRBJ1-1; TRBD1 aligns across 8 bases. Per germline, CDR1 SGHRS and CDR2 YFSETQ. J was trimmed by 6 bases and V by 7 bases; bases with no gene match: 5. This CDR3 has 12 residues. The CDR3 DNA reads as TGCGCCAGCCGGACAGGGAAGGCTGAAGCTTTCTTT. This translates into CASRTGKAEAFF.

The rearrangement joins TRBV9 to TRBJ1-2; D call uncertain. Trimming shortened V by 0 bases and J by 0 bases, and 9 bases separated the two germline ends. Looked up from germline, CDR1 is SGDLS and CDR2 is YYNGEE. This CDR3 is 15 amino acids long. The CDR3 reads CASSVATGANYGYTF. Written as DNA, the CDR3 is TGTGCCAGCAGCGTAGCAACCGGAGCTAACTATGGCTACACCTTC.

The chain recombines TRBV5-1 with TRBJ1-1, with TRBD1 matching over 9 bases. The germline V gene has CDR1 SGHRS and CDR2 YFSETQ. CDR3 length: 16 amino acids. The V segment lost 4 bases and the J segment 4 bases; nucleotides outside the gene matches: 11. The CDR3 is CASSPYSQGAGTEAFF. The CDR3 nucleotides are TGCGCCAGCAGCCCATACTCACAGGGGGCGGGCACTGAAGCTTTCTTT.

This rearrangement joins TRBV11-2 to TRBJ1-6; TRBD1 matches at 8 bases. V lost 1 base to trimming and J lost 10 bases; unmatched junction nucleotides: 9. The germline V gene encodes CDR1 SGHAT and CDR2 FQNNGV. The CDR3 is 16 residues long. The DNA for the CDR3 is TGTGCCAGCAGCTTAGCGCCAGGGGGCTCCTACTCACCCCTCCACTTT. The encoded protein is CASSLAPGGSYSPLHF.

V and J are TRBV2 and TRBJ2-5, with D possibly matching TRBD2 (5 bases). Trimming took off 6 bases at V and 2 bases at J, with 13 bases between the two ends. CDR3 length: 14 residues. Germline V gene sequence: CDR1 SNHLY, CDR2 FYNNEI. CDR3 protein: CASRPSGRQETQYF. The CDR3 DNA is TGTGCCAGCAGACCCAGCGGACGGCAAGAGACCCAGTACTTC.

The V and J genes are TRBV5-1 and TRBJ2-5, with 8 bases that match TRBD2. Trimming removed 4 bases from V and 5 bases from J; junction bases left unmatched: 7. CDR1 is SGHRS, CDR2 YFSETQ, per germline. The CDR3 is made up of 14 amino acids. The CDR3 DNA sequence: TGCGCCAGCAGCCCCCGAGCGGGGGATGAGACCCAGTACTTC. It specifies CASSPRAGDETQYF.

The chain recombines TRBV6-5 with TRBJ1-6; D gene unclear. Trimming shortened V by 5 bases and J by 2 bases, and 10 bases separated the two germline ends. The CDR3 spans 15 residues. Germline-derived CDR1 and CDR2 are MNHEY and SVGAGI. The CDR3 region has the DNA TGTGCCAGCAGTCGCGAGACACCCTATAATTCACCCCTCCACTTT. It codes for CASSRETPYNSPLHF.

This chain uses TRBV10-2 with TRBJ2-3; D ambiguous. V was clipped by 2 bases and J by 2 bases, with 11 bases between them. Germline-derived CDR1 and CDR2 are WSHSY and SAAADI. There are 15 residues in the CDR3. Here the CDR3 reads CASSELFAATDTQYF. The DNA for the CDR3 is TGCGCCAGCAGTGAGCTCTTTGCGGCCACAGATACGCAGTATTTT.

Worth noting for this clone: A junction boundary mismatches the germline segment, possibly from a read error. Other DNA variants within this sample encode the same CDR3. The chain recombines TRBV6-5 with TRBJ1-1; D may be TRBD1 (6 bases). The CDR3 sequence is 11 residues long. Germline CDR1 MNHEY, CDR2 SVGAGI. The CDR3 is CASRDTPEAFF. CDR3 bases: TGTGCTAGCAGGGACACCCCTGAAGCTTTCTTT.

The chain has TRBV18 and TRBJ2-7; possibly TRBD1 for D (6 bases). The CDR3 extends over 14 amino acids. V shed 3 bases and J shed 4 bases, with 13 bases lying between them. Per germline, CDR1 KGHSH and CDR2 LQKENI. CDR3 DNA: TGTGCCAGCTCACCGTGGAACAGGGAGTACGAGCAGTACTTC. Translating gives CASSPWNREYEQYF.

Only a few counts were recorded for this clone. The V and J genes are TRBV10-2 and TRBJ1-5; TRBD1 matches at 9 bases. Per germline, CDR1 WSHSY and CDR2 SAAADI. The CDR3 spans 15 residues. The junction had 8 bases not matched to a gene; V was cut back by 5 bases and J by 6 bases. The CDR3 nucleotides read TGCGCCAGCAGTTATGGACAGGGGCGAAGTCAGCCCCAGCATTTT. Encoded protein: CASSYGQGRSQPQHF.

The chain employs TRBV2 and TRBJ1-5, with D hard to call. With 10 bases removed from V and 7 bases from J, the gap between germline ends came to 17 bases. The CDR3 has 13 residues. Germline CDR1 is SNHLY and CDR2 is FYNNEI. In nucleotides, the CDR3 is TGTGCCACATCGGCCGTGGAGTACCAGCCCCAGCATTTT. Amino acid sequence: CATSAVEYQPQHF.

This clone was seen only once. This chain links TRBV27 with TRBJ2-1; D remains ambiguous. The CDR3 is made up of 12 amino acids. Per germline, CDR1 MNHEY and CDR2 SMNVEV (reference sequence). V was trimmed by 4 bases and J by 4 bases, leaving 5 bases between them. This CDR3 is CASSSYYNEQFF. CDR3 in DNA: TGTGCCAGCAGTTCCTATTACAATGAGCAGTTCTTC.

The chain links TRBV29-1 to TRBJ1-1; D is possibly TRBD1 (5 bases). Per the germline V gene, CDR1 is SQVTM and CDR2 is ANQGSEA. V lost 4 bases, J lost 1 base, and 13 bases lay in between. The CDR3 runs 14 residues. The CDR3 sequence: CSVVGTGGNTEAFF. CDR3 in DNA: TGCAGCGTTGTCGGGACGGGGGGGAACACTGAAGCTTTCTTT.

The rearrangement uses TRBV5-1 and TRBJ1-2; a possible D gene is TRBD1 (6 bases). There are 14 residues in the CDR3. Germline CDR1 and CDR2: SGHRS and YFSETQ. V gave up 1 base and J gave up 4 bases, with 11 bases separating them. The CDR3 region is CASSLSGVGYGYTF. CDR3 nucleotides: TGCGCCAGCAGCTTGTCAGGGGTAGGCTATGGCTACACCTTC.

V usage is TRBV18 and J usage is TRBJ1-2; tentatively, D is TRBD1 (5 bases). Germline CDR1 and CDR2: KGHSH and LQKENI. Trimming cost V 0 bases and J 8 bases, with 16 bases left between them. The CDR3 totals 15 residues. The CDR3 DNA reads TGTGCCAGCTCACCACCCGGGGGAGGGCCACGGGGCTACACCTTC. Amino acids: CASSPPGGGPRGYTF.

The chain joins TRBV6-2 or TRBV6-3 to TRBJ1-5; TRBD1 matches at 8 bases. The ends lost 4 bases at V and 1 base at J; junction bases unmatched: 0. The CDR3 has 14 amino acids. Germline V lookup: CDR1 MNHEY, CDR2 SVGEGT. The CDR3 DNA reads TGTGCCAGCAGTTGGACAGGGAGCAATCAGCCCCAGCATTTT. Its protein product is CASSWTGSNQPQHF.

The chain uses TRBV5-1 and TRBJ1-4; 10 positions match TRBD1. CDR3 length equals 15 residues. The J segment lost 8 bases and the V segment lost 4 bases, leaving 8 bases of the junction unmatched. CDR1 is SGHRS and CDR2 is YFSETQ in the germline V gene. The CDR3 is CASSIRTGGREKLFF. CDR3 DNA: TGCGCCAGCAGCATTCGGACAGGGGGACGGGAAAAACTGTTTTTT. The entire variable domain, with the rest obtained from reference TRBV5-1 and TRBJ1-4, is as follows: KAGVTQTPRYLIKTRGQQVTLSCSPISGHRSVSWYQQTPGQGLQFLFEYFSETQRNKGNFPGRFSGRQFSNSRSEMNVSTLELGDSALYLCASSIRTGGREKLFFGSGTQLSVL.

Sample share makes this clone medium-sized. This sequence joins TRBV5-1 and TRBJ2-7, with TRBD1 identical over 7 bases. The CDR3 runs 16 residues. Germline lookup yields CDR1 SGHRS and CDR2 YFSETQ. The trim removed 4 bases at V and 2 bases at J, leaving 12 bases unmatched. The CDR3 is CASSPISGTATYEQYF. CDR3 sequence (DNA): TGCGCCAGCAGCCCGATTTCAGGGACAGCCACCTACGAGCAGTACTTC.

V usage is TRBV28 and J usage is TRBJ1-2; D might be TRBD1 (6 bases). The CDR3 is made up of 14 amino acids. Germline CDR1 is MDHEN and CDR2 is SYDVKM. Trimming shortened V by 5 bases and J by 6 bases, and 16 bases separated the two germline ends. The CDR3 region has the DNA TGTGCCAGCAGTGTCCAACAGGGCAGGAATGGCTACACCTTC. This codes for CASSVQQGRNGYTF.

J is TRBJ2-1 and V is TRBV5-1; 8 bases agree with TRBD2. With 0 bases clipped from V and 4 bases from J, the junction kept 6 bases outside the gene matches. This CDR3 has 16 residues. Germline V gives CDR1 SGHRS, CDR2 YFSETQ. The CDR3, as DNA: TGCGCCAGCAGCTTGGGGACAGCGGGGGCGTACAATGAGCAGTTCTTC. It specifies CASSLGTAGAYNEQFF.

V is TRBV3-1 (or the pseudogene TRBV3-2) and J is TRBJ1-6; perhaps TRBD1 as D (6 bases). V lost 3 bases to trimming and J lost 9 bases, with 15 bases between them. The CDR3 is made up of 15 amino acids. Germline-derived CDR1 and CDR2 are LGHDT and YNNKEL (reference sequence). Here the CDR3 DNA reads TGTGCCAGCAGCCAGTCGACAGGATCGAGTTCACCCCTCCACTTT. Translated, it gives CASSQSTGSSSPLHF.

The genes are TRBV14 and TRBJ1-1; the D is unclear. The CDR3 contains 14 residues. CDR1 is SGHDN and CDR2 is FVKESK in the germline V gene. Trimming took off 3 bases at V and 0 bases at J, with 8 bases between the two ends. In DNA form, the CDR3 reads TGTGCCAGCAGCCAGGAGACCATGAACACTGAAGCTTTCTTT. Protein: CASSQETMNTEAFF. The whole variable domain, remainder taken from reference TRBV14 and TRBJ1-1, is EAGVTQFPSHSVIEKGQTVTLRCDPISGHDNLYWYRRVMGKEIKFLLHFVKESKQDESGMPNNRFLAERTGGTYSTLKVQPAELEDSGVYFCASSQETMNTEAFFGQGTRLTVV.